This TCR beta chain emerged from a study of blood T cell repertoires in COVID-19. Germline V gene sequence: CDR1 LNHDA, CDR2 SQIVND (reference sequence). CDR3 length: 10 amino acids. The repertoire was sequenced with immunoSEQ multiplex PCR; TCRdb's copy has only in-frame clones and lacks some. The data contain 140,000 or so clones, 84% of them singletons. The sample comprised PBMCs or T cells enriched from blood (not recorded which). The clonotype was recovered from a woman in her late teens or twenties who had been exposed to COVID-19. This chain links TRBV19 with TRBJ1-4; 9 nucleotides align to TRBD1. CDR3 sequence: CGTGVEKLFF. CDR3 DNA: TGTGGGACAGGGGTAGAAAAACTGTTTTTT.